This T cell receptor beta chain was recovered during a study of T-cell reconstitution after alpha-beta-depleted transplantation in children. This clonotype was detected only a few times. Molecular barcoding with unique molecular identifiers was used for the TCRbeta library. TCRdb itself ran the PCR reads through MiXCR, one entry per CDR3 protein. The table includes about 270,000 distinct CDR3 sequences, 9.9% detected once. After removal of 6 bases from V and 0 bases from J, the junction contained 2 bases not matched to a gene. CDR1 is SNHLY and CDR2 is FYNNEI in the germline V gene. The CDR3 has 15 amino acids.

The TCR was taken from a human donor who donated a stem cell graft to a child with SCID. Sequences were derived from PBMCs from the stem cell graft donor, sampled from the stem cell graft. The chain employs TRBV2 and TRBJ2-7, with TRBD2 identical over 13 bases. CDR3 amino acids: CASRGLAGSSYEQYF. CDR3 DNA: TGTGCCAGCAGGGGACTAGCGGGGAGCTCCTACGAGCAGTACTTC.